The 2 T cell receptor beta chains listed next were all sequenced from one sample in a study of blood T cell repertoires in COVID-19. Data came from immunoSEQ multiplex PCR; TCRdb stores just in-frame clones and leaves some out. The profile shows around 230,000 clones, around four fifths of them singletons. The sample was peripheral blood. The source of these receptors is a man aged 40-49 years with acute or convalescent COVID-19.

The rearrangement joins TRBV19 to TRBJ1-5, with unresolved D. V dropped 10 bases and J dropped 1 base, with 17 bases sitting between them. Germline loops: CDR1 LNHDA, CDR2 SQIVND (reference sequence). The CDR3 contains 15 residues. The CDR3 DNA follows: TGTGCCACCCAACTGAGATTTTTGAGCAATCAGCCCCAGCATTTT. It encodes CATQLRFLSNQPQHF. Variable domain in full (rest from reference TRBV19 and TRBJ1-5): DGGITQSPKYLFRKEGQNVTLSCEQNLNHDAMYWYRQDPGQGLRLIYYSQIVNDFQKGDIAEGYSVSREKKESFPLTVTSAQKNPTAFYLCATQLRFLSNQPQHFGDGTRLSIL.

This rearrangement joins TRBV11-2 to TRBJ1-5; no definite D call. The V end lost 1 base, the J end lost 8 bases, and 18 bases lay between the germline ends. CDR1 and CDR2 (germline): SGHAT, FQNNGV. The CDR3 is made up of 16 amino acids. Written as DNA, the CDR3 is TGTGCCAGCAGCTTAGTAGTAACGGCTAGTTTGGAGCCCCAGCATTTT. Translation gives CASSLVVTASLEPQHF.